This is a list of T cell receptor beta chains from one sample in a study of monozygotic twins with inflammatory bowel disease. TCRdb re-analyzed the 5' RACE reads; it lists each CDR3 protein once, without DNA. Its table records 200,000 to 250,000 distinct CDR3 sequences. Material for sequencing was blood. Every receptor here comes from a human donor with ulcerative colitis or Crohn's disease, or a healthy co-twin of an affected twin (not recorded which). The CDR3 runs from the conserved cysteine through the conserved F or W. The order of the fields is J gene, V gene, CDR3 protein.

TRBJ2-1 TRBV5-1 CASSFRTGGYNEQFF
TRBJ1-1 TRBV19 CASSLPPSEAFF
TRBJ1-2 TRBV5-1 CASSLEGTVPHGYTF
TRBJ2-5 TRBV20-1 CSALVGGGSETQYF
TRBJ2-7 TRBV7-2 CASNSFRQAHYEQYF
TRBJ2-3 TRBV7-9 CASSLGRGDTDTQYF
TRBJ2-5 TRBV5-1 CASGMTGAYQETQYF
TRBJ1-2 TRBV20-1 CSARQGTLANYGYTF
TRBJ1-2 TRBV12-3/TRBV12-4 CASSLVGFPLYGYTF
TRBJ2-5 TRBV28 CASSRGGAGEETQYF
TRBJ1-2 TRBV7-9 CASSPASSYGYTF
TRBJ1-2 TRBV12-3/TRBV12-4 CASSRGTGYGYTF
TRBJ1-5 TRBV19 CASSMEGYNQPQHF
TRBJ1-2 TRBV7-2 CASSTGQGRFYGYTF
TRBJ1-1 TRBV19 CASSMFGEATEAFF
TRBJ2-1 TRBV7-6 CASSLALQGRSYNEQFF
TRBJ2-2 TRBV6-4 CASSDGDTGELFF
TRBJ1-2 TRBV6-5 CASRYRDSGYTF
TRBJ2-5 TRBV12-3/TRBV12-4 CASSLLQETQYF
TRBJ1-2 TRBV5-6 CASRSTGHNYGYTF
TRBJ1-1 TRBV7-9 CASSLAGWNTEAFF
TRBJ2-7 TRBV18 CASSPRRGDKHEQYF
TRBJ2-5 TRBV9 CASSVAGLQETQYF
TRBJ1-2 TRBV27 CASSFGTGYGYTF
TRBJ2-1 TRBV5-1 CASSLAQQGGNEQFF
TRBJ2-3 TRBV7-2 CASSFVTSTDTQYF
TRBJ2-5 TRBV24-1 CATSTRNDGRGYSGETQYF
TRBJ1-1 TRBV5-4 CASSPGLGGTEAFF
TRBJ2-7 TRBV12-3/TRBV12-4 CASSPSQRTYEQYF
TRBJ1-1 TRBV3-1 CASSQRAYEAFF
TRBJ1-3 TRBV9 CASSDRGSGNTIYF